Sequencing of this T cell receptor beta chain was carried out in a study of shared T cell receptors in the human thymus. The CDR3 runs to 19 residues. With 0 bases clipped from V and 3 bases from J, the junction kept 12 bases outside the gene matches. The germline V gene encodes CDR1 MGHRA and CDR2 YSYEKL. Sequencing used immunoSEQ multiplex PCR; TCRdb keeps in-frame clones, though not all of them. The sample lists just under 550,000 clones, 70% to 80% occurring once. Another study also made use of these data, one on human thymus T cells. That report adds: It was healthy Finnish infants having corrective surgery for congenital heart defects who were the donors. The thymus tissue came from resections taken during corrective heart surgery. Use of V and J genes seemed skewed within the thymic and blood repertoires. What related research reported was that thymic repertoires overlapped highly among unrelated individuals.

The receptor comes from a boy in the first two years of life with a congenital heart defect. Sequenced: thymocytes. V is TRBV4-1 and J is TRBJ2-3; 10 nucleotides match TRBD2. The CDR3 here is CASSQDRASGSPSTDTQYF. Written as DNA, the CDR3 is TGCGCCAGCAGCCAAGATAGGGCTAGCGGGAGTCCTTCAACAGATACGCAGTATTTT.